The 4 T cell receptor beta chains below were found in one sample sequenced in a study of read filtering for tumor transcriptome and immune sequencing. This library used approximately 390 ng RNA and molecular barcoded adaptors spanning alpha/delta and beta/gamma chains. In TCRdb, the reads were re-called with MiXCR into one record per CDR3 protein. The table records 50,000 to 65,000 distinct CDR3 sequences, roughly 12% of them present only once. The sequenced material came from a population of CD138-negative cells sorted from bone marrow. Receptors were obtained from a donor aged 40 or over with multiple myeloma.

Notes on this clonotype: Here the CDR3 omits its conserved ending phenylalanine or tryptophan, so a read error is the likely source. The V gene is TRBV5-8, the J gene TRBJ1-1; D unresolved. V was clipped by 0 bases and J by 2 bases, with 5 bases between them. From germline, CDR1 is SGHTS and CDR2 YDEGEE. This CDR3 is built from 13 residues. CDR3 loop: CASSLDRNTEAFY. As DNA, the CDR3 is TGTGCCAGCAGCTTGGACAGAAACACTGAAGCTTTCTAT.

In its sample, this clonotype was seen many times. CDR3 nucleotides: TGTGCCAGCACCTACGGTCGGGGAAGGAGCGAGCAGTACTTC. This codes for CASTYGRGRSEQYF. The V gene is TRBV6-5, the J gene TRBJ2-7; perhaps TRBD2 as D (5 bases). CDR3 size: 14 residues. The V end lost 7 bases, the J end lost 6 bases, and 19 bases lay between the germline ends. The germline gives CDR1 MNHEY, CDR2 SVGAGI.

This clonotype was observed at least ten times. The chain combines TRBV7-8 with TRBJ2-7, with unresolved D. Germline V gene sequence: CDR1 SGHVS, CDR2 FQNEAQ. Between the trimmed V and J ends, which lost 1 base and 7 bases, there was a span of 11 bases. The CDR3 covers 13 residues. Here the CDR3 DNA reads TGTGCCAGCAGCTTAGAGGGCAGTAATGAGCAGTACTTC. Translating gives CASSLEGSNEQYF.

This clonotype was counted at least ten times. The V call is TRBV5-1, the J call TRBJ2-1; D unclear. V shed 4 bases and J shed 0 bases, with 11 bases lying between them. Germline V CDR1 and CDR2: SGHRS, YFSETQ. This CDR3 spans 15 amino acids. The CDR3 protein is CASSPRTSSYNEQFF. CDR3 bases: TGCGCCAGCAGCCCTCGGACCTCCTCCTACAATGAGCAGTTCTTC.